This TCR beta chain was sequenced during a study of shared clonotypes between healthy human individuals. Measured with immunoSEQ multiplex PCR; TCRdb has only the in-frame clones, and not every one. The table includes around 640,000 clones, approximately 96% detected once. The naive CD8 fraction comprised CD45RO-negative cells positively selected for CCR7 and excluded terminally differentiated effector memory CD45RA+ cells. What was sequenced was naive CD8+ T cells sorted from blood. The TCR sequence derives from a woman aged 30 to 39 in good health.

CDR3 amino acids: CASSQDSPNYGYTF. CDR3 bases: TGTGCCAGCAGCCAAGACAGTCCTAACTATGGCTACACCTTC. The gene calls are TRBV7-9 and TRBJ1-2, with TRBD1 as a possible D gene (5 bases). V dropped 5 bases and J dropped 0 bases, with 10 bases sitting between them. Germline CDR1 and CDR2: SEHNR and FQNEAQ (reference sequence). The CDR3 covers 14 residues. The full variable domain, in which reference TRBV7-9 and TRBJ1-2 provide the parts outside the CDR3, is DTGVSQNPRHKITKRGQNVTFRCDPISEHNRLYWYRQTLGQGPEFLTYFQNEAQLEKSRLLSDRFSAERPKGSFSTLEIQRTEQGDSAMYLCASSQDSPNYGYTFGSGTRLTVV.